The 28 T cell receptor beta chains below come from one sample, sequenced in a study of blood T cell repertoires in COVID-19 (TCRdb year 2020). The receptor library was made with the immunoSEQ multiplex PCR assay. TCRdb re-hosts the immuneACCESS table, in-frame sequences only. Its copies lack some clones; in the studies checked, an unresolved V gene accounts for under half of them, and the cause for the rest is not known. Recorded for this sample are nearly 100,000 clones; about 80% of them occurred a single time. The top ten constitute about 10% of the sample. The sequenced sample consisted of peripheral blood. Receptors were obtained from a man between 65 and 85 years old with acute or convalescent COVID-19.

CDR3 amino acids: CASSYPGQGNGYTF. The CDR3 DNA reads as TGTGCCAGCAGCTACCCGGGACAGGGGAATGGCTACACCTTC. This rearrangement joins TRBV5-4 to TRBJ1-2; TRBD1 matches at 10 bases. The V segment lost 3 bases and the J segment 6 bases; nucleotides outside the gene matches: 5. The CDR3 contains 14 residues. CDR1 and CDR2 (germline): SGHNT, YYREEE (reference sequence).

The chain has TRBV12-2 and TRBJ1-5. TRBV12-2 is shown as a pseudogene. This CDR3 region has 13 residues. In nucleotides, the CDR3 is TGTGCAAGTCGCTTTCTTAGCAATCAGCCCCAGCATTTT. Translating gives CASRFLSNQPQHF.

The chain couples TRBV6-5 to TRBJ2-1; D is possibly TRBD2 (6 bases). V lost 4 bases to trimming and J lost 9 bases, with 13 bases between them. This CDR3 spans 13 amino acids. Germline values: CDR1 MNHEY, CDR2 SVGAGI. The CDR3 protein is CASSSDYDREQFF. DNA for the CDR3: TGTGCCAGCAGTTCGGACTACGATCGTGAGCAGTTCTTC.

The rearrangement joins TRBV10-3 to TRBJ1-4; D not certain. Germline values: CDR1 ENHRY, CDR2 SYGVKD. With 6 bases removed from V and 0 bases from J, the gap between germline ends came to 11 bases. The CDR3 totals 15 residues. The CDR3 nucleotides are TGTGCCATCAGAGCCGGGGATACAACTAATGAAAAACTGTTTTTT. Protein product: CAIRAGDTTNEKLFF.

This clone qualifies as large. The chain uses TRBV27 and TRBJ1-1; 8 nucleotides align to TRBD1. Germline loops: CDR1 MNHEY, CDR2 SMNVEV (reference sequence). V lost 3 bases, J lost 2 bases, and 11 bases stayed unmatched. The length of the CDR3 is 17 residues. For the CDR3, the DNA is TGTGCCAGCAGTTTCTTCTCTGGGACAGGATTTAACACTGAAGCTTTCTTT. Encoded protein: CASSFFSGTGFNTEAFF.

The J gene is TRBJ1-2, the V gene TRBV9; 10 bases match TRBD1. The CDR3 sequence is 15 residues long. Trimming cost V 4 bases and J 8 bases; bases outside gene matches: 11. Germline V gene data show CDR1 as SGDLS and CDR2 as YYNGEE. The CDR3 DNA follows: TGTGCCAGCAGCCAAACCGGGACAGGGGTTGGAGGCTACACCTTC. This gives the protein CASSQTGTGVGGYTF.

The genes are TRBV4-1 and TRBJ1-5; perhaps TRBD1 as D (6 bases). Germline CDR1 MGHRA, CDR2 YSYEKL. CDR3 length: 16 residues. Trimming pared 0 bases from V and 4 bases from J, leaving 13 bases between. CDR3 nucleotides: TGCGCCAGCAGCCAAGAACTCGGACAGCTAAATCAGCCCCAGCATTTT. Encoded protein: CASSQELGQLNQPQHF.

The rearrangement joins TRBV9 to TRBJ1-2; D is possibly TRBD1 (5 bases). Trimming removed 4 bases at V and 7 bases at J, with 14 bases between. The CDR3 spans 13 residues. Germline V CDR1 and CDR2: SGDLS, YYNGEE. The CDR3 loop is CASSPGIGGGYTF. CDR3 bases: TGTGCCAGCAGCCCAGGGATCGGGGGTGGCTACACCTTC.

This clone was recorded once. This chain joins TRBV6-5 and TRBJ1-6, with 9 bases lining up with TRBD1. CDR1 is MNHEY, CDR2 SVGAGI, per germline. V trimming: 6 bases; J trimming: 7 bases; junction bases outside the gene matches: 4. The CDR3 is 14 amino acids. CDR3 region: CASSVDRGNSPLHF. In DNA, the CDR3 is TGTGCCAGCAGCGTTGACAGGGGGAATTCACCCCTCCACTTT.

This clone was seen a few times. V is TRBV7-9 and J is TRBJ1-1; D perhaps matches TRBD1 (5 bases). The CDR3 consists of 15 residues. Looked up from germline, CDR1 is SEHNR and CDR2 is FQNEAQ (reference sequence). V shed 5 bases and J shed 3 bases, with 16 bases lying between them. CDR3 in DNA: TGTGCCAGCAGCCCCCGACAGAATATTCACACTGAAGCTTTCTTT. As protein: CASSPRQNIHTEAFF.

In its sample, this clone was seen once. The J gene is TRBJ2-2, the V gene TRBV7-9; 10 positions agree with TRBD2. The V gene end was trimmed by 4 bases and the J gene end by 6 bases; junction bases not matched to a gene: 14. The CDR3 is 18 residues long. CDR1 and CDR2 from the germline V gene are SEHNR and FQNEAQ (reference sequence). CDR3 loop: CASSSPAGGPEGAGELFF. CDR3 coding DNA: TGTGCCAGCAGCTCGCCAGCGGGAGGGCCAGAGGGTGCCGGGGAGCTGTTTTTT. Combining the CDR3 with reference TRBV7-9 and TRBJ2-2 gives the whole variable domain DTGVSQNPRHKITKRGQNVTFRCDPISEHNRLYWYRQTLGQGPEFLTYFQNEAQLEKSRLLSDRFSAERPKGSFSTLEIQRTEQGDSAMYLCASSSPAGGPEGAGELFFGEGSRLTVL.

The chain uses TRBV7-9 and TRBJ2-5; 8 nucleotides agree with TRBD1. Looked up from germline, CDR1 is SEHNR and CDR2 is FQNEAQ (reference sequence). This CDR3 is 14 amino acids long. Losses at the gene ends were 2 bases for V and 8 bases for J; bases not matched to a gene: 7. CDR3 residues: CASSLSSDRDTQYF. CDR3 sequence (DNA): TGTGCCAGCAGCTTATCTTCGGACAGGGATACCCAGTACTTC.

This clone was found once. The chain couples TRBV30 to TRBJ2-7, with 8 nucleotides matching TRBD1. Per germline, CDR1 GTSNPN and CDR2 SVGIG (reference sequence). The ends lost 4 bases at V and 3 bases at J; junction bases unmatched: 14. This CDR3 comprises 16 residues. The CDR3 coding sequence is TGTGCCTGGACCCCCATTGGGGGACAGGTTCTCTACGAGCAGTACTTC. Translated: CAWTPIGGQVLYEQYF.

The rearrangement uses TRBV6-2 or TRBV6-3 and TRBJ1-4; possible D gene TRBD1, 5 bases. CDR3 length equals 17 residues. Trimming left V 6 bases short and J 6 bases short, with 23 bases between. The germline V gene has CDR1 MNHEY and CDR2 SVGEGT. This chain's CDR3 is CASSSIQVDGLDEKLFF. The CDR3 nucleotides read TGTGCCAGCAGCTCGATACAGGTCGACGGGCTTGATGAAAAACTGTTTTTT.

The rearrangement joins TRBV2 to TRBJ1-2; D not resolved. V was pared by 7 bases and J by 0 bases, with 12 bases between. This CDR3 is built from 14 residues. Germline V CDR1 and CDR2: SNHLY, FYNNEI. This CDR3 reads CASNGQGTNYGYTF. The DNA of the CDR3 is TGTGCCAGCAATGGGCAAGGTACTAACTATGGCTACACCTTC.

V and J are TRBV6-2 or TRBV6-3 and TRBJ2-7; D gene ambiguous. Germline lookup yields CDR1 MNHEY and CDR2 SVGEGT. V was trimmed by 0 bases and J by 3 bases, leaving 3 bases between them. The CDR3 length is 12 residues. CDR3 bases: TGTGCCAGCAGTTACTCCCACTACGAGCAGTACTTC. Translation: CASSYSHYEQYF.

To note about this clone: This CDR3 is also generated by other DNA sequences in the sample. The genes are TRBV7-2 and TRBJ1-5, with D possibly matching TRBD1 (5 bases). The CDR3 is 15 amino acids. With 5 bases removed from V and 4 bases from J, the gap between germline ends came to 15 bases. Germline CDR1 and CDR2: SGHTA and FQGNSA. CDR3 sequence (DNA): TGTGCCAGCAGCCCCATGGTAGGGGTGAATCAGCCCCAGCATTTT. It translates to CASSPMVGVNQPQHF. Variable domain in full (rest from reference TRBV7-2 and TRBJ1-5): GAGVSQSPSNKVTEKGKDVELRCDPISGHTALYWYRQSLGQGLEFLIYFQGNSAPDKSGLPSDRFSAERTGGSVSTLTIQRTQQEDSAVYLCASSPMVGVNQPQHFGDGTRLSIL.

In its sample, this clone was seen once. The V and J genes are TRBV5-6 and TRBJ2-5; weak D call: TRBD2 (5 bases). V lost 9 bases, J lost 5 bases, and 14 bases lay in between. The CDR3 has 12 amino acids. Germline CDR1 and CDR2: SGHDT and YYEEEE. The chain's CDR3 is CATGGRGETQYF. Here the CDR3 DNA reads TGTGCCACCGGCGGGCGAGGGGAGACCCAGTACTTC.

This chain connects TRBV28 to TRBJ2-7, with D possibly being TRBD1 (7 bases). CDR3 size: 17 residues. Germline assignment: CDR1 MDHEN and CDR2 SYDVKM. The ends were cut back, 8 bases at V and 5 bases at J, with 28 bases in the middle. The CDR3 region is CASSTAAGQRYPHEQYF. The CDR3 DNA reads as TGTGCCAGCTCCACTGCGGCGGGACAGCGTTACCCCCACGAGCAGTACTTC.

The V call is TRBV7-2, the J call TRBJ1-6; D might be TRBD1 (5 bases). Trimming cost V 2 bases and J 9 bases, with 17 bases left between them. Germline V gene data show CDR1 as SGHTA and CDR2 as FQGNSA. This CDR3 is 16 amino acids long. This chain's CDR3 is CASSLSGGPRTSPLHF. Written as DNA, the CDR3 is TGTGCCAGCAGCTTAAGCGGGGGTCCGAGGACTTCACCCCTCCACTTT.

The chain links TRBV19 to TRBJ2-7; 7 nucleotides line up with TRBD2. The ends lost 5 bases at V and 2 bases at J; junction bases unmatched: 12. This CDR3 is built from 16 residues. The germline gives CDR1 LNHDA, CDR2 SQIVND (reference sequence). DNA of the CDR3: TGTGCCAGTAGTCCTAAAGGGACTACGAGAACCTACGAGCAGTACTTC. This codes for CASSPKGTTRTYEQYF.

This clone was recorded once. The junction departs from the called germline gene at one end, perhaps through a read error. In DNA form, the CDR3 reads TGTGCCATCAGTTCTAGCGGGAGTGGCACCGGGGAGCTGTTTTTT. Translating it yields CAISSSGSGTGELFF. This chain links TRBV28 with TRBJ2-2; 10 bases map to TRBD2. Germline CDR1 reads MDHEN; CDR2 reads SYDVKM. The CDR3 extends over 15 amino acids.

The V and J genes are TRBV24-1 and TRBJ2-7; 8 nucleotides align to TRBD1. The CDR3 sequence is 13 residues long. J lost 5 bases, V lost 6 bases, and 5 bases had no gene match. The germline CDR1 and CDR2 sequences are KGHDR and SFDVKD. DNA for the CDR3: TGTGCCACCAGTTCTGACAGGGGCCACGAGCAGTACTTC. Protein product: CATSSDRGHEQYF.

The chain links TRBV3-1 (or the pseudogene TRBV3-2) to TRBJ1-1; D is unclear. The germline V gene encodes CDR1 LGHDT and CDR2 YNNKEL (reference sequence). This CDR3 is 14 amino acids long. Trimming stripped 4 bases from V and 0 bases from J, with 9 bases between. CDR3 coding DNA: TGTGCCAGCAGCCCACCCCAGATGAACACTGAAGCTTTCTTT. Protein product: CASSPPQMNTEAFF.

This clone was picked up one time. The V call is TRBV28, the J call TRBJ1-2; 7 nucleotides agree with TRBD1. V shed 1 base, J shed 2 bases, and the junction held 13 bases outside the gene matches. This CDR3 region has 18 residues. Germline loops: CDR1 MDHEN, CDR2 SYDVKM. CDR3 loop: CASSLYPRPGQSNYGYTF. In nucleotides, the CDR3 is TGTGCCAGCAGTTTATACCCTCGTCCGGGACAGTCAAACTATGGCTACACCTTC.

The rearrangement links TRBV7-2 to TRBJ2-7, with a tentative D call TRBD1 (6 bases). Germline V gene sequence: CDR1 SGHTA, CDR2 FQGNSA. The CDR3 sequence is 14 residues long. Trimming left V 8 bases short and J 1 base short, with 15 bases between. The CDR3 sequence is CASAPDRPSYEQYF. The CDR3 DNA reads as TGTGCCAGCGCCCCGGACAGACCTTCCTACGAGCAGTACTTC.

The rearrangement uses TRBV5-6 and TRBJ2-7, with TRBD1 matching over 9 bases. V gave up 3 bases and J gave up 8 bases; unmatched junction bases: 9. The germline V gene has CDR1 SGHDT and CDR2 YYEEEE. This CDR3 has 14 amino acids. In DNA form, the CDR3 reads TGTGCCAGCAGCTCGTTCGGGACAGGGAACAAGCAGTACTTC. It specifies CASSSFGTGNKQYF.

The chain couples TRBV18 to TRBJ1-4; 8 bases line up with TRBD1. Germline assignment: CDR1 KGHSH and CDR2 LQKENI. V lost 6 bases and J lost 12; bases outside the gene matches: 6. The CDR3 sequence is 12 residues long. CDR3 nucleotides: TGTGCCAGCTCGTCGGACAGGGTCGAACTGTTTTTT. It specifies CASSSDRVELFF.